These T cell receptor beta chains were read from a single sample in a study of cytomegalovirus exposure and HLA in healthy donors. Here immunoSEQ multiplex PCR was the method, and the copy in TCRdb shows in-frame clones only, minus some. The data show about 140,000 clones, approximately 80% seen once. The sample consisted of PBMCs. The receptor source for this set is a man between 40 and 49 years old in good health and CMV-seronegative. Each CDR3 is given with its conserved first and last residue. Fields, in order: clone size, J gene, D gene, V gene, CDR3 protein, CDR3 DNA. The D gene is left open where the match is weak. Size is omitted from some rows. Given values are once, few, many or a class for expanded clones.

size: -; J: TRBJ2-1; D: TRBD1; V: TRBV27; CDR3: CASSPGTEPHNEQFF; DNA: TGTGCCAGCAGCCCCGGGACAGAACCGCACAATGAGCAGTTCTTC
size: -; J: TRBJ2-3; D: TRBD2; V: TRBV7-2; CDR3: CASSLLGGGTDTQYF; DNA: TGTGCCAGCAGCTTACTGGGGGGGGGCACAGATACGCAGTATTTT
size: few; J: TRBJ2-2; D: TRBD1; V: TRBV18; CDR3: CASSLQGDNTGELFF; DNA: TGTGCCAGCTCGCTACAGGGGGACAACACCGGGGAGCTGTTTTTT
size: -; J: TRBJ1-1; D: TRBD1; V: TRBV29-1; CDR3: CSVEGGTGQKGAFF; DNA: TGCAGCGTTGAAGGGGGGACAGGGCAAAAAGGAGCTTTCTTT
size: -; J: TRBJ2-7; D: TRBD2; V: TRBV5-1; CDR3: CASSGGGAIGHEQYF; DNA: TGCGCCAGCAGCGGCGGGGGGGCGATCGGTCACGAGCAGTACTTC
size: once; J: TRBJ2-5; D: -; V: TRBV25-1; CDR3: CASSRTSGTHQETQYF; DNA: TGTGCCAGCAGTCGCACCTCCGGGACTCACCAAGAGACCCAGTACTTC
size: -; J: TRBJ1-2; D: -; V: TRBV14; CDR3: CASSPTQGNYGYTF; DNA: TGTGCCAGCAGCCCAACCCAGGGGAACTATGGCTACACCTTC
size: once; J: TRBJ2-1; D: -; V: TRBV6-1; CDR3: CASSEDPGQNEQFF; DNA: TGTGCCAGCAGTGAAGATCCAGGGCAAAATGAGCAGTTCTTC
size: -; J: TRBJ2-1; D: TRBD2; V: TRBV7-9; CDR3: CSSSLVGGTSGVREQFF; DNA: TGTTCCAGCAGCTTAGTCGGGGGGACTAGCGGGGTCCGGGAGCAGTTCTTC
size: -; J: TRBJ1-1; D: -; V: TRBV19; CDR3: CASSIQGRTEAFF; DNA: TGTGCCAGTAGTATTCAGGGGCGGACTGAAGCTTTCTTT
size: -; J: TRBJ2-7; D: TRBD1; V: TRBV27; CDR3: CASTPTGSHEQYF; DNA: TGTGCCAGCACCCCGACAGGGTCCCACGAGCAGTACTTC
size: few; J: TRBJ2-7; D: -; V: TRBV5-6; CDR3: CASSLNPILRGNYEQYF; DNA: TGTGCCAGCAGCTTGAATCCCATTCTTAGGGGAAACTACGAGCAGTACTTC
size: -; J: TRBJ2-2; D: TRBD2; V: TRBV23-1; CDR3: CASSPGGRPPNDKGVNTGELFF; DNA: TGCGCCAGCAGTCCCGGGGGGAGGCCCCCCAACGATAAGGGTGTGAACACCGGGGAGCTGTTTTTT
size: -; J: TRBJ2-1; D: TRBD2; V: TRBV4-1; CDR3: CASSQTSGVTYNEQFF; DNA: TGCGCCAGCAGTCAGACTAGCGGGGTGACCTACAATGAGCAGTTCTTC
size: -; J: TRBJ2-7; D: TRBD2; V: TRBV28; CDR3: CASSPLGRTDYEQYF; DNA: TGTGCCAGCAGTCCCCTCGGGAGGACCGACTACGAGCAGTACTTC
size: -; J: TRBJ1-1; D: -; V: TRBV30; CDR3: CAWSVRWGAEAFF; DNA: TGTGCCTGGAGTGTAAGATGGGGGGCTGAAGCTTTCTTT
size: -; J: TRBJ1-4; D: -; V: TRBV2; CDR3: CASSEQGLNEKLFF; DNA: TGTGCCAGCAGTGAACAGGGACTTAATGAAAAACTGTTTTTT
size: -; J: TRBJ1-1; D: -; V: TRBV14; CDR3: CASRRATGNTEAFF; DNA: TGTGCCAGCAGGCGCGCGACAGGTAACACTGAAGCTTTCTTT
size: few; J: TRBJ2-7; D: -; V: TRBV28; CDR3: CASHVTQNEQYF; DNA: TGTGCCAGTCATGTTACCCAGAACGAGCAGTACTTC
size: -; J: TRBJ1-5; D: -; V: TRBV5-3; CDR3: CARSLLGGNQPQHF; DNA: TGTGCCAGAAGCTTGCTGGGGGGGAATCAGCCCCAGCATTTT
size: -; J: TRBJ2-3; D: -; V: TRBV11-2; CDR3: CASSLGGVGTDTQYF; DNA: TGTGCCAGCAGCTTAGGCGGGGTGGGAACAGATACGCAGTATTTT
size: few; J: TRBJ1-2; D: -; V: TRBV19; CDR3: CASSITGNYGYTF; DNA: TGTGCCAGTAGTATCACAGGGAACTATGGCTACACCTTC
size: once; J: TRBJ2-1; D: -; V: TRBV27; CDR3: CASSLWGDGVEEQFF; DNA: TGTGCCAGCAGTTTATGGGGAGATGGGGTTGAAGAGCAGTTCTTC
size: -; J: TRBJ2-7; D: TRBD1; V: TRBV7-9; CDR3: CASSLASGQLIEQYF; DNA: TGTGCCAGCAGCTTAGCGTCGGGACAGCTCATCGAGCAGTACTTC
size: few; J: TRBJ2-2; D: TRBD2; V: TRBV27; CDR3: CASSLAGANTGELFF; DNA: TGTGCCAGCAGTCTAGCGGGGGCGAACACCGGGGAGCTGTTTTTT
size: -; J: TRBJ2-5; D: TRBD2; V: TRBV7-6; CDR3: CASSARLAGTNQETQYF; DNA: TGTGCCAGCAGCGCCCGACTAGCGGGTACCAACCAAGAGACCCAGTACTTC
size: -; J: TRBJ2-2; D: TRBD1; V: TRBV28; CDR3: CASNRWGQGNTGELFF; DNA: TGTGCCAGCAATCGCTGGGGACAGGGGAACACCGGGGAGCTGTTTTTT
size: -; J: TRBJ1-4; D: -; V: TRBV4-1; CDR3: CASSQTGLSNEKLFF; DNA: TGCGCCAGCAGCCAGACCGGGTTGTCAAATGAAAAACTGTTTTTT
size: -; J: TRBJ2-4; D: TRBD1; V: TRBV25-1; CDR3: CASSLQGESDKNSQYF; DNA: TGTGCCAGCAGCCTACAGGGGGAATCGGACAAAAACAGTCAGTACTTC
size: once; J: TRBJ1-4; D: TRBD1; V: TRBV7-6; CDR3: CASSPQPGTGREKLFF; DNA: TGTGCCAGCAGCCCCCAACCCGGGACAGGGCGTGAAAAACTGTTTTTT
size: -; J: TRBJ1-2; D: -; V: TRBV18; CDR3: CASSPGTGYGYTF; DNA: TGTGCCAGCTCACCGGGAACGGGGTATGGCTACACCTTC
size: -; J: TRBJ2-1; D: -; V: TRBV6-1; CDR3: CASSEAPLVAGINEQFF; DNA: TGTGCCAGCAGTGAAGCCCCACTCGTGGCAGGGATCAATGAGCAGTTCTTC
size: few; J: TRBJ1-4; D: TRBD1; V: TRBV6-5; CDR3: CASSGTEGKEKLFF; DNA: TGTGCCAGCAGTGGGACAGAGGGGAAGGAAAAACTGTTTTTT
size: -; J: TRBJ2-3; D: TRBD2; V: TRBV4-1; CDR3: CASSQRSGSVADTQYF; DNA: TGCGCCAGCAGCCAACGTAGCGGGAGTGTGGCAGATACGCAGTATTTT
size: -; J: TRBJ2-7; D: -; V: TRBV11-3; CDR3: CASSLVRDYYEQYF; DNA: TGTGCCAGCAGCTTAGTCCGGGATTACTACGAGCAGTACTTC
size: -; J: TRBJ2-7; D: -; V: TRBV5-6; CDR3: CASSLGQSSYEQYF; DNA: TGTGCCAGCAGCTTGGGGCAGTCGTCCTACGAGCAGTACTTC
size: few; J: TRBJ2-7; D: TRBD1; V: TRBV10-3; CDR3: CATGEDRGAYEQYF; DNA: TGTGCCACCGGCGAGGACAGGGGTGCCTACGAGCAGTACTTC
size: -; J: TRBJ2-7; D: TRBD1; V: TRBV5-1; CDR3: CASSARQGASYEQYF; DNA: TGCGCCAGCAGCGCTAGACAGGGAGCATCCTACGAGCAGTACTTC
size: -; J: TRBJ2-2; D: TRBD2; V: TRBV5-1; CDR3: CASSLELAGTGELFF; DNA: TGCGCCAGCAGCTTGGAACTAGCGGGCACCGGGGAGCTGTTTTTT
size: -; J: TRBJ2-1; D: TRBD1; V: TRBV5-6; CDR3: CASSLKWDRVNEQFF; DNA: TGTGCCAGCAGCTTGAAGTGGGACAGGGTCAATGAGCAGTTCTTC
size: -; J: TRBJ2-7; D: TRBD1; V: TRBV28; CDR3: CASSTALHSGTGGYEQYF; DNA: TGTGCCAGCAGCACCGCACTTCATTCCGGGACAGGGGGCTACGAGCAGTACTTC
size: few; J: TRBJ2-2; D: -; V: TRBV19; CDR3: CASYSAQGTGELFF; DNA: TGTGCCAGTTACAGCGCCCAGGGAACCGGGGAGCTGTTTTTT
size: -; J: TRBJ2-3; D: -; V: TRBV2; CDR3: CASSELRLGTDTQYF; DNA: TGTGCCAGCAGTGAGCTCAGACTGGGCACAGATACGCAGTATTTT
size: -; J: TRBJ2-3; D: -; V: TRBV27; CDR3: CASSLEGYTQYF; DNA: TGTGCCAGCAGTTTGGAGGGTTATACGCAGTATTTT
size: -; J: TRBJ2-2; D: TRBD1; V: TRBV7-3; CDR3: CASSLLGGDTGELFF; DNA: TGTGCCAGCAGCTTATTAGGGGGCGACACCGGGGAGCTGTTTTTT
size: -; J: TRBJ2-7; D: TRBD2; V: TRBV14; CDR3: CASNSWGGEQYF; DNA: TGTGCCAGCAACTCTTGGGGGGGCGAGCAGTACTTC
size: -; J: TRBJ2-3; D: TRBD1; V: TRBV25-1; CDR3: CASRQPGTDLFTDTQYF; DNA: TGTGCCAGCAGGCAACCCGGGACAGATTTGTTCACAGATACGCAGTATTTT
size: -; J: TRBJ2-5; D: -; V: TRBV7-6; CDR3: CASSFGGKETQYF; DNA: TGTGCCAGCAGCTTCGGAGGGAAAGAGACCCAGTACTTC
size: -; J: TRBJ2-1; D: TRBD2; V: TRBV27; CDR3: CASSLWRGTSGSSSSYNEQFF; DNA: TGTGCCAGCAGTTTATGGCGGGGGACTAGCGGGTCCTCCAGCTCCTACAATGAGCAGTTCTTC
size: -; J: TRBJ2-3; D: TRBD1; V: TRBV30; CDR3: CAWNQGASSTDTQYF; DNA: TGTGCCTGGAACCAGGGGGCCTCTAGCACAGATACGCAGTATTTT
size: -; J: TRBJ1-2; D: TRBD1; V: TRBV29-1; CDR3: CSARTGWGYTF; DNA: TGCAGCGCCCGGACAGGCTGGGGCTACACCTTC
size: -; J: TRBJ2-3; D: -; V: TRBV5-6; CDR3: CASSLGRQLPADTQYF; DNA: TGTGCCAGCAGCTTGGGGAGGCAGCTCCCCGCAGATACGCAGTATTTT
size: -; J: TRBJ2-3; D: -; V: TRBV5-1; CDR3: CASSLGLGRGRNTQYF; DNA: TGCGCCAGCAGCTTGGGGCTGGGCAGGGGAAGGAATACGCAGTATTTT
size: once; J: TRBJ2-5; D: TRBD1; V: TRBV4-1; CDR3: CASSQAPGQAPENF; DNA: TGCGCCAGCAGCCAAGCCCCCGGACAGGCCCCGGAGAACTTC
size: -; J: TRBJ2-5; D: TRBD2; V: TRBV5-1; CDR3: CASSLDAREETQYF; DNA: TGCGCCAGCAGCTTGGATGCGCGGGAGGAGACCCAGTACTTC
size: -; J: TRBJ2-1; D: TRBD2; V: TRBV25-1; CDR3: CASSDPGGNKNNEQFF; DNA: TGTGCCAGCAGTGATCCCGGGGGGAACAAGAACAATGAGCAGTTCTTC
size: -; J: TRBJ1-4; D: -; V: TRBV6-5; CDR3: CASSWGVGEKLFF; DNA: TGTGCCAGCAGTTGGGGGGTTGGGGAAAAACTGTTTTTT
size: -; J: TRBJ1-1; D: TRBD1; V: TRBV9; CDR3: CASSVGIGDRVNTEAFF; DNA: TGTGCCAGCAGCGTAGGAATTGGGGACAGGGTAAACACTGAAGCTTTCTTT
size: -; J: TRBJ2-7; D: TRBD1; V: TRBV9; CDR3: CASSLGQGYEQYF; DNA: TGTGCCAGCAGCCTGGGACAGGGCTACGAGCAGTACTTC